A selection of T cell receptor beta chains follows, all from one sample in a study of blood T cell repertoires in COVID-19. Data came from immunoSEQ multiplex PCR; TCRdb stores just in-frame clones and leaves some out. Of roughly 50,000 clones listed, 75% to 95% are singletons. The sample was peripheral blood. Receptors originate from a man between 65 and 85 years old with acute or convalescent COVID-19. Each CDR3 is given with its conserved first and last residue. The D gene is left open where the match is weak. Rows give clone size only sometimes, using once, few, many, or a class for an expanded clone.

NA	TRBV5-1	TRBJ2-3	TRBD2	CASSLDGTSGADTQYF	TGCGCCAGCAGCTTGGACGGGACTAGCGGGGCAGATACGCAGTATTTT
NA	TRBV30	TRBJ1-2	NA	CAWSKGRNYGYTF	TGTGCCTGGAGTAAGGGGCGAAACTATGGCTACACCTTC
NA	TRBV12-3/TRBV12-4	TRBJ2-7	NA	CASSPSYEQYF	TGTGCCAGCAGTCCTTCCTACGAGCAGTACTTC
NA	TRBV2	TRBJ1-2	TRBD1	CASRSRGQDGYTF	TGTGCCAGCAGGAGCAGGGGGCAGGATGGCTACACCTTC
once	TRBV29-1	TRBJ2-3	NA	CSVEAVVTQYF	TGCAGCGTTGAAGCAGTCGTCACGCAGTATTTT
NA	TRBV7-2	TRBJ2-7	NA	CASSLMKGAYEQYF	TGTGCCAGCAGCTTAATGAAGGGGGCCTACGAGCAGTACTTC
NA	TRBV15	TRBJ1-4	NA	CATQPGLLGEKLFF	TGTGCCACGCAACCGGGACTTCTTGGTGAAAAACTGTTTTTT
once	TRBV9	TRBJ2-5	NA	CASSVGGTQYF	TGTGCCAGCAGCGTAGGAGGTACCCAGTACTTC
NA	TRBV29-1	TRBJ2-1	TRBD1	CSDVRRGLTYNEQFF	TGCAGCGACGTTAGAAGGGGGCTTACCTACAATGAGCAGTTCTTC
NA	TRBV6-1	TRBJ1-2	TRBD1	CASSEGGQGATRGYTF	TGTGCCAGCAGTGAAGGGGGACAGGGGGCGACCCGAGGCTACACCTTC
NA	TRBV5-8	TRBJ2-2	NA	CASRHGGLSLTGELFF	TGTGCCTCAAGGCACGGGGGTTTAAGTTTAACCGGGGAGCTGTTTTTT
NA	TRBV28	TRBJ1-5	NA	CASSLENQPQHF	TGTGCCAGCAGTTTGGAGAATCAGCCCCAGCATTTT
NA	TRBV6-5	TRBJ2-1	NA	CATQVRYNNEQFF	TGTGCCACTCAGGTTAGGTACAACAATGAGCAGTTCTTC
NA	TRBV5-8	TRBJ1-1	NA	CASSFTALNTEAFF	TGTGCCAGCAGCTTCACAGCCTTGAACACTGAAGCTTTCTTT
NA	TRBV18	TRBJ2-2	NA	CASSLVDSPGTGELFF	TGTGCCAGCTCACTGGTGGACAGCCCTGGCACCGGGGAGCTGTTTTTT
NA	TRBV7-9	TRBJ1-4	NA	CASSLREQPVKLFF	TGTGCCAGCTCCCTCCGGGAACAGCCGGTAAAACTGTTTTTT
once	TRBV19	TRBJ1-6	NA	CASSIRSQGSYNSPLHF	TGTGCCAGTAGTATTAGGTCGCAGGGATCCTATAATTCACCCCTCCACTTT